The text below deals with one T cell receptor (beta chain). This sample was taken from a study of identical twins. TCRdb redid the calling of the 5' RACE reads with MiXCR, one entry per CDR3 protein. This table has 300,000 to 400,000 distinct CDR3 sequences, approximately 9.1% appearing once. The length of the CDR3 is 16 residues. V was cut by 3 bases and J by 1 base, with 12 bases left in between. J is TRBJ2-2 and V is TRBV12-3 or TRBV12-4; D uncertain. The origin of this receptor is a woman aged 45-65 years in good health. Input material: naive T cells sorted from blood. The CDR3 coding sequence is TGTGCCAGCAGTTTGGGGTTCCTAATGAACACCGGGGAGCTGTTTTTT. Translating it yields CASSLGFLMNTGELFF.